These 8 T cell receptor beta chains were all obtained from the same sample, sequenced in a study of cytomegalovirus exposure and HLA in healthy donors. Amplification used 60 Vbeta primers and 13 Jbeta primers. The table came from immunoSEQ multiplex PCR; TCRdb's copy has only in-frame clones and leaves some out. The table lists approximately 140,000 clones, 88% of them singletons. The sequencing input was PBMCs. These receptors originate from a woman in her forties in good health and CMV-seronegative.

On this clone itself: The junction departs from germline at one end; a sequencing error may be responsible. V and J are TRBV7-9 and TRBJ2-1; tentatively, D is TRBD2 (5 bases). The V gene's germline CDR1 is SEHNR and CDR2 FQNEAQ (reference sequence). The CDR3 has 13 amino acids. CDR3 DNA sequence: TGTTCCAGCAGCTTAGCGCCGGGTTCGGAGCAGTTCTTC. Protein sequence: CSSSLAPGSEQFF. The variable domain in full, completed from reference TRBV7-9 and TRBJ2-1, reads DTGVSQNPRHKITKRGQNVTFRCDPISEHNRLYWYRQTLGQGPEFLTYFQNEAQLEKSRLLSDRFSAERPKGSFSTLEIQRTEQGDSAMYLCSSSLAPGSEQFFGPGTRLTVL.

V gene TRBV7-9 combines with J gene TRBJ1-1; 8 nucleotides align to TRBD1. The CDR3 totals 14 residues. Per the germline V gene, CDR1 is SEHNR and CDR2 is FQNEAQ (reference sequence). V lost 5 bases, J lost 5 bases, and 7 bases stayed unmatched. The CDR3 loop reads CASSLTGESTEAFF. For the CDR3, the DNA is TGTGCCAGCAGCCTGACAGGGGAAAGTACTGAAGCTTTCTTT.

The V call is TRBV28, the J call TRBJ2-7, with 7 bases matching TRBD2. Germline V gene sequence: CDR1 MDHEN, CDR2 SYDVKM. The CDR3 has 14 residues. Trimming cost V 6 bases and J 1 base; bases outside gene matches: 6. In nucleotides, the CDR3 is TGTGCCAGCAGCTCCGGGACTAAATCCTACGAGCAGTACTTC. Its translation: CASSSGTKSYEQYF.

CDR3: CASNAGTIYQPQHF. DNA of the CDR3: TGTGCCAGCAATGCTGGCACAATCTATCAGCCCCAGCATTTT. V gene TRBV2 combines with J gene TRBJ1-5; no clear D gene. Germline CDR1 SNHLY, CDR2 FYNNEI. Between the trimmed V and J ends, which lost 7 bases and 5 bases, there was a span of 15 bases. This CDR3 is 14 amino acids long.

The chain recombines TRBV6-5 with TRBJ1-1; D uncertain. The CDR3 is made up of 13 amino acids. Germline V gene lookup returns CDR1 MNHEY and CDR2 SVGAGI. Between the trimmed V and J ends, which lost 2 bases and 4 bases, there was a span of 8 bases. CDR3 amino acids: CASSYQPSTEAFF. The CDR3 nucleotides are TGTGCCAGCAGTTACCAACCGAGCACTGAAGCTTTCTTT.

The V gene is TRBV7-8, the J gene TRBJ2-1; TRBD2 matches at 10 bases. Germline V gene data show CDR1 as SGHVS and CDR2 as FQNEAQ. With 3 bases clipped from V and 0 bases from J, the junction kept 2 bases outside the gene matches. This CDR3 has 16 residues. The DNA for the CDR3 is TGTGCCAGCAGCTTTAGCGGGAGGAGCTCCTACAATGAGCAGTTCTTC. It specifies CASSFSGRSSYNEQFF.

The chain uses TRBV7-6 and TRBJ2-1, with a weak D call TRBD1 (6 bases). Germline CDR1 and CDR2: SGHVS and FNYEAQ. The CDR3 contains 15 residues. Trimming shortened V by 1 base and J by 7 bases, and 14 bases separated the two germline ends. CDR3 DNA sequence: TGTGCCAGCAGCTTAGACCTAGGGGGAAGGAATGAGCAGTTCTTC. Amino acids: CASSLDLGGRNEQFF.

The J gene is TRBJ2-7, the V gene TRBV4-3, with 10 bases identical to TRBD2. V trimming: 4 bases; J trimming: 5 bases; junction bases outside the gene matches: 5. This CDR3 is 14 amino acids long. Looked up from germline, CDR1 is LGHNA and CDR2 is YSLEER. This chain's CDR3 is CASSPGLAEDEQYF. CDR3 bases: TGCGCCAGCAGCCCCGGACTAGCGGAGGACGAGCAGTACTTC.